This T cell receptor beta chain was documented in a study of T cells in Graves' hyperthyroidism and ophthalmopathy. This clonotype occurred once. Its antigen is as yet unknown. RNA transcripts yielded amplified TCR beta CDR3 regions. TCR CDR3 underwent first-round RT-PCR with the HTBI primer set. TCRdb reprocessed the multiplex PCR reads via MiXCR and lists one record per CDR3 protein. The sample records approximately 690,000 distinct CDR3 sequences, less than 25% being singletons. Uncontrolled infection, other autoimmune disease, pregnancy or lactation excluded patients. Fresh 10 ml peripheral blood yielded PBMCs. Overall study findings and caveats: The model foresaw ophthalmopathy a median roughly 6 months prior to onset.

The TCR comes from a man aged 25-45 years with Graves' ophthalmopathy. Material: blood.

CDR3 sequence (DNA): TGTGCCAGTAGTATAGGTAGGCAGATCAATCAGCCCCAGCATTTT. Translating it yields CASSIGRQINQPQHF. V and J are TRBV19 and TRBJ1-5; D ambiguous. V lost 1 base and J 3 bases, leaving 10 bases between the germline ends. Germline V gene lookup returns CDR1 LNHDA and CDR2 SQIVND (reference sequence). There are 15 residues in the CDR3.